This entry concerns a single T cell receptor beta chain. As originally analysed: Estimation of nucleated cell counts was performed using reference gene primer amplification. Produced via immunoSEQ multiplex PCR; TCRdb's table is partial and in-frame only. Clone size and V and J calls were adopted from that table, with D and trimming inferred from the DNA. The sample has 240,000 or so clones; approximately 87% are singletons. These data are taken from a study of blood T cell repertoires in COVID-19. Overall study: Sites in the United States, Italy and Spain provided acute and convalescent COVID-19 samples. Sources were T cells, B-cell-depleted T cells, or PBMCs; the material itself was cDNA or gDNA.

CDR3 size: 16 residues. V trimming: 6 bases; J trimming: 5 bases; junction bases outside the gene matches: 10. The germline V gene has CDR1 MNHEY and CDR2 SVGEGT. What was sequenced was peripheral blood. The receptor was isolated from a man between 60 and 70 years old with acute or convalescent COVID-19. The chain has TRBV6-2 or TRBV6-3 and TRBJ2-5, with TRBD2 identical over 12 bases. The CDR3: CASSLPSGRAGETQYF. CDR3 nucleotides: TGTGCCAGCAGCCTACCTAGCGGGAGGGCCGGCGAGACCCAGTACTTC.